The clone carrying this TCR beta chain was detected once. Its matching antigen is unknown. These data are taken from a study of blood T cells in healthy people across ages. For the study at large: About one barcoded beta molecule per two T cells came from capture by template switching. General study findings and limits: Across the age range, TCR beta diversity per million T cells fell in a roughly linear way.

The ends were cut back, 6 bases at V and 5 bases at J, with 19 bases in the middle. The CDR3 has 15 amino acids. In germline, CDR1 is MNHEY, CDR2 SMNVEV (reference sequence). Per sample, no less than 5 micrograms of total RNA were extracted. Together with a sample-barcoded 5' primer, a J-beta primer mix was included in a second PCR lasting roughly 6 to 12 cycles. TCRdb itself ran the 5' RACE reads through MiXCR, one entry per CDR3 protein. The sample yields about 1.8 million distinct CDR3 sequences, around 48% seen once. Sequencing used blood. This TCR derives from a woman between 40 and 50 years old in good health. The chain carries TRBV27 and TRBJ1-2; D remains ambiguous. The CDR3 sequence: CASSSLSLIKYGYTF. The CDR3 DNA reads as TGTGCCAGCAGCTCATTATCCCTAATAAAGTATGGCTACACCTTC.